The 5 T cell receptor beta chains below come from one sample, sequenced in a study of cytomegalovirus exposure and HLA in healthy donors. 60 Vbeta and 13 Jbeta primers were used in PCR. Using immunoSEQ multiplex PCR, the repertoire was profiled, and TCRdb retains in-frame clones only, with some absent. This sample carries fewer than 90,000 clones, about 80% of them seen once, and the ten largest clones take around 9.1%. The source material was PBMCs. Receptor source: a man younger than 40 in good health and CMV-seropositive.

The V and J genes are TRBV15 and TRBJ2-7; tentative D call: TRBD1 (5 bases). CDR1 LNHNV and CDR2 YYDKDF come from the germline V gene (reference sequence). V lost 1 base, J lost 4 bases, and 14 bases lay in between. There are 15 residues in the CDR3. The CDR3 sequence: CATSRAPDTTYEQYF. In DNA, the CDR3 is TGTGCCACCAGCAGAGCACCGGACACCACGTACGAGCAGTACTTC. Complete variable domain (other parts from reference TRBV15 and TRBJ2-7): DAMVIQNPRYQVTQFGKPVTLSCSQTLNHNVMYWYQQKSSQAPKLLFHYYDKDFNNEADTPDNFQSRRPNTSFCFLDIRSPGLGDTAMYLCATSRAPDTTYEQYFGPGTRLTVT.

J is TRBJ1-2 and V is TRBV6-1; 8 bases match TRBD1. V was clipped by 2 bases and J by 7 bases; unmatched bases: 6. This CDR3 comprises 14 residues. In germline, CDR1 is MNHNS, CDR2 SASEGT. The CDR3 sequence: CASSEPGGGSGYTF. In DNA, the CDR3 is TGTGCCAGCAGTGAACCAGGGGGCGGTTCTGGCTACACCTTC.

The rearrangement uses TRBV4-2 and TRBJ2-2; D possibly corresponds to TRBD1 (6 bases). Germline V gives CDR1 LGHNA, CDR2 YNFKEQ. The CDR3 is 14 amino acids. Trimming cost V 0 bases and J 7 bases, with 9 bases left between them. DNA for the CDR3: TGTGCCAGCAGCCAAGATCAGGGGCTCGGGGAGCTGTTTTTT. This translates into CASSQDQGLGELFF.

The rearrangement uses TRBV19 and TRBJ2-5, with D maybe TRBD1 (6 bases). This CDR3 region has 18 residues. Germline V lookup: CDR1 LNHDA, CDR2 SQIVND (reference sequence). The V gene lost 3 bases and the J gene lost 4 bases, with 24 bases spanning the gap. The CDR3 DNA follows: TGTGCCAGTAGTATCGTCAGTTCAGAGGGGGTTCGGTTAGAGACCCAGTACTTC. Its translation is CASSIVSSEGVRLETQYF.

This clone occurred a few times. The V gene is TRBV4-3, the J gene TRBJ1-1, with D unclear. The germline CDR1 and CDR2 sequences are LGHNA and YSLEER. This CDR3 spans 15 amino acids. The V end was cut by 0 bases, the J end by 2 bases, with 10 bases between. CDR3 bases: TGCGCCAGCAGCCAAGATCTGAACAGTAACACTGAAGCTTTCTTT. This codes for CASSQDLNSNTEAFF.